This TCR beta chain was observed in a study of blood T cell repertoires in COVID-19. Study-wide context: Acute and convalescent COVID-19 samples came from the United States, Italy and Spain.

Repertoires were generated with immunoSEQ multiplex PCR, while TCRdb's copy carries only in-frame clones and drops some. The table has about 110,000 clones, around 86% seen once. Germline CDR1 is SGHAT and CDR2 is FQNNGV. The V gene lost 2 bases and the J gene lost 1 base, with 13 bases spanning the gap. The CDR3 has 16 amino acids. J is TRBJ2-3 and V is TRBV11-2, with D tentatively TRBD2 (5 bases). Material: peripheral blood. This clonotype was obtained from a woman aged 65 to 85 with acute or convalescent COVID-19. The CDR3 DNA follows: TGTGCCAGCAGCTTATCAATCTACGGGGGCACAGATACGCAGTATTTT. Protein product: CASSLSIYGGTDTQYF.